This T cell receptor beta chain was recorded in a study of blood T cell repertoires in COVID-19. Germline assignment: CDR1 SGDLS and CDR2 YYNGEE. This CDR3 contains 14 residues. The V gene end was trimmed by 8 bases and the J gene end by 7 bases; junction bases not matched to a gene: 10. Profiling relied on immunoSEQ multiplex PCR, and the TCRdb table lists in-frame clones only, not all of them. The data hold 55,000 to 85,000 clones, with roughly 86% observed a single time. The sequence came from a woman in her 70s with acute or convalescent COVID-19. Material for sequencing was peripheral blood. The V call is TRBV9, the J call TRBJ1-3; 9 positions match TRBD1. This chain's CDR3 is CASGTGILPNTIYF. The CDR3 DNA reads TGTGCCAGTGGGACAGGGATCCTTCCTAACACCATATATTTT.